The 20 T cell receptor beta chains reported below all come from one sample, sequenced in a study of cytomegalovirus exposure and HLA in healthy donors. Primers: 60 Vbeta forward and 13 Jbeta reverse. TCRdb's copy holds only in-frame clones and misses some; the assay was immunoSEQ multiplex PCR. This listing includes about 65,000 clones. The sequenced material came from PBMCs. Source of these receptors: a boy aged 5-17 years in good health and CMV-seronegative.

This sequence joins TRBV7-9 and TRBJ1-1; D is undetermined. Germline CDR1 reads SEHNR; CDR2 reads FQNEAQ (reference sequence). The CDR3 spans 12 residues. The V gene lost 1 base and the J gene lost 9 bases, with 9 bases spanning the gap. The CDR3 reads CASSLENRKAFF. DNA of the CDR3: TGTGCCAGCAGCTTAGAGAACAGAAAAGCTTTCTTT.

The chain has TRBV5-1 and TRBJ2-2, with 7 bases aligning to TRBD1. V lost 5 bases, J lost 6 bases, and 10 bases stayed unmatched. The CDR3 runs to 15 residues. Germline V gene data show CDR1 as SGHRS and CDR2 as YFSETQ. The CDR3 nucleotides read TGCGCCAGCAGAGACGACAGGGATCCCGCCGGGGAGCTGTTTTTT. Translation: CASRDDRDPAGELFF.

The chain has TRBV27 and TRBJ2-1; 15 positions match TRBD2. The CDR3 sequence is 16 residues long. The V and J ends lost 5 bases and 8 bases, in that order; junction bases with no gene match: 7. The V gene's germline CDR1 is MNHEY and CDR2 SMNVEV (reference sequence). CDR3 loop: CASSIPGLAGGHEQFF. The CDR3 nucleotides are TGTGCCAGCAGTATACCGGGACTAGCGGGAGGACATGAGCAGTTCTTC.

The J gene is TRBJ2-6, the V gene TRBV5-6; D is ambiguous. This CDR3 comprises 14 residues. The ends were cut back, 2 bases at V and 1 base at J, with 4 bases in the middle. CDR1 is SGHDT, CDR2 YYEEEE, per germline. CDR3 in amino acids: CASSFPSGANVLTF. The CDR3 nucleotides are TGTGCCAGCAGCTTCCCGTCTGGGGCCAACGTCCTGACTTTC.

The chain is built from TRBV29-1 and TRBJ1-4, with 7 bases aligning to TRBD1. CDR3 length: 13 amino acids. Germline CDR1 reads SQVTM; CDR2 reads ANQGSEA. The junction had 7 bases not matched to a gene; V was cut back by 4 bases and J by 8 bases. DNA for the CDR3: TGCAGCGTTGCACAGGGGCTAGTGGAAAAACTGTTTTTT. It encodes CSVAQGLVEKLFF.

The CDR3 region is CASRTHGGTGELFF. The CDR3 nucleotides read TGTGCCAGCAGGACCCATGGGGGGACCGGGGAGCTGTTTTTT. The chain employs TRBV6-5 and TRBJ2-2, with D possibly matching TRBD2 (6 bases). Between the trimmed V and J ends, which lost 6 bases and 5 bases, there was a span of 13 bases. The length of the CDR3 is 14 residues. Germline V gene lookup returns CDR1 MNHEY and CDR2 SVGAGI.

The chain recombines TRBV6-5 with TRBJ1-6; D unclear. Germline V gene data show CDR1 as MNHEY and CDR2 as SVGAGI. The length of the CDR3 is 11 residues. V was cut by 6 bases and J by 13 bases, with 10 bases left in between. The CDR3 sequence: CASSHGGPLHF. The CDR3 DNA is TGTGCCAGCAGCCACGGAGGGCCCCTCCACTTT.

The rearrangement joins TRBV4-3 to TRBJ1-1, with TRBD1 matching over 7 bases. Germline V lookup: CDR1 LGHNA, CDR2 YSLEER. V gave up 4 bases and J gave up 7 bases; unmatched junction bases: 9. The CDR3 is 14 amino acids. The CDR3 DNA follows: TGCGCCAGCAGCCCCCGCTCCGGGACAGATGAAGCTTTCTTT. Its translation is CASSPRSGTDEAFF.

The rearrangement joins TRBV29-1 to TRBJ2-1; 7 bases map to TRBD1. Germline V lookup: CDR1 SQVTM, CDR2 ANQGSEA. The CDR3 runs 14 residues. The V gene end was trimmed by 3 bases and the J gene end by 3 bases; junction bases not matched to a gene: 5. The CDR3 region is CSVDWDSGYNEQFF. The DNA for the CDR3 is TGCAGCGTTGATTGGGACAGTGGCTACAATGAGCAGTTCTTC.

The chain combines TRBV19 with TRBJ2-7, with D possibly being TRBD1 (6 bases). V was shortened by 9 bases and J by 5 bases, with 20 bases between the two germline ends. CDR3 length equals 14 residues. Germline loops: CDR1 LNHDA, CDR2 SQIVND (reference sequence). Here the CDR3 reads CASGRGQIEDEQYF. The CDR3 coding sequence is TGTGCCAGCGGTCGGGGACAAATCGAGGACGAGCAGTACTTC.

This chain joins TRBV5-6 and TRBJ1-1; D remains unclear. This CDR3 comprises 12 residues. The germline V gene has CDR1 SGHDT and CDR2 YYEEEE. Trimming left V 0 bases short and J 10 bases short, with 10 bases between. The CDR3 bases are TGTGCCAGCAGCTTGGACCTAGTCGGAGCTTTCTTT. It yields the protein CASSLDLVGAFF.

This chain connects TRBV10-3 to TRBJ1-4; the D is unclear. Germline CDR1 reads ENHRY; CDR2 reads SYGVKD. Trimming removed 0 bases at V and 13 bases at J, with 12 bases between. The CDR3 has 13 amino acids. In DNA form, the CDR3 reads TGTGCCATCAGTGAGTCGAGGGAAAGTGGACTGTTTTTT. Translation: CAISESRESGLFF.

The chain is built from TRBV9 and TRBJ1-1; TRBD1 matches at 12 bases. The germline V gene encodes CDR1 SGDLS and CDR2 YYNGEE. This CDR3 comprises 13 residues. The V segment lost 0 bases and the J segment 11 bases; nucleotides outside the gene matches: 2. DNA for the CDR3: TGTGCCAGCAGCGTAGGGGGACAGGGGGCTGCTTTCTTT. It codes for CASSVGGQGAAFF.

In the case of this clone: A junction end diverges from the germline sequence, so it may reflect a read error. The chain carries TRBV6-1 and TRBJ2-1; D is possibly TRBD2 (5 bases). CDR1 and CDR2 (germline): MNHNS, SASEGT. This CDR3 is 12 amino acids long. In DNA, the CDR3 is TGTGCCAGCAGCGTGTCCTTCGGGGAGCTGTTCTTC. Its protein product is CASSVSFGELFF.

The chain is built from TRBV7-2 and TRBJ2-7, with D possibly being TRBD1 (6 bases). The CDR3 sequence is 14 residues long. V dropped 1 base and J dropped 1 base, with 8 bases sitting between them. Germline CDR1 is SGHTA and CDR2 is FQGNSA. CDR3 coding DNA: TGTGCCAGCAGCTTAGTTCAGGGGTCCTACGAGCAGTACTTC. This codes for CASSLVQGSYEQYF.

The V gene is TRBV6-4, the J gene TRBJ2-7; 11 nucleotides match TRBD2. Germline V gene data show CDR1 as MRHNA and CDR2 as SNTAGT. The CDR3 is 16 amino acids. J was trimmed by 3 bases and V by 2 bases; bases with no gene match: 6. DNA of the CDR3: TGTGCCAGCAGTGACGCAAAACTAGCGGGAGTCTACGAGCAGTACTTC. It is translated as CASSDAKLAGVYEQYF.

This sequence joins TRBV11-2 and TRBJ1-5; weak D call: TRBD1 (5 bases). Germline V gene lookup returns CDR1 SGHAT and CDR2 FQNNGV. Trimming took 8 bases from V and 5 from J, leaving 13 bases between them. The length of the CDR3 is 13 residues. The CDR3 DNA is TGTGCCAGCGGGGCAGGGATTCATCAGCCCCAGCATTTT. Translated, it gives CASGAGIHQPQHF.

The chain combines TRBV27 with TRBJ2-7; 10 nucleotides agree with TRBD2. The germline gives CDR1 MNHEY, CDR2 SMNVEV (reference sequence). V shed 2 bases and J 3 bases; nucleotides not matched to a gene: 4. The CDR3 runs 15 residues. The CDR3 loop reads CASSLGTSGNYEQYF. CDR3 nucleotides: TGTGCCAGCAGTTTAGGCACTAGCGGGAACTACGAGCAGTACTTC.

The chain employs TRBV27 and TRBJ2-1; the D gene is possibly TRBD2 (6 bases). V dropped 3 bases and J dropped 15 bases, with 12 bases sitting between them. Germline CDR1 MNHEY, CDR2 SMNVEV (reference sequence). CDR3 length equals 11 residues. CDR3 sequence (DNA): TGTGCCAGCAGTTTGGGGGGTTTGGGGTTCTTC. It specifies CASSLGGLGFF.

The genes are TRBV28 and TRBJ1-5; 9 bases are a match to TRBD1. This CDR3 region has 18 residues. From germline, CDR1 is MDHEN and CDR2 SYDVKM. Trimming removed 3 bases from V and 4 bases from J; junction bases left unmatched: 13. The CDR3, as DNA: TGTGCCAGCAGTTTTGTCAGGGGGACAGGGTCCCCGAATCAGCCCCAGCATTTT. This translates into CASSFVRGTGSPNQPQHF.